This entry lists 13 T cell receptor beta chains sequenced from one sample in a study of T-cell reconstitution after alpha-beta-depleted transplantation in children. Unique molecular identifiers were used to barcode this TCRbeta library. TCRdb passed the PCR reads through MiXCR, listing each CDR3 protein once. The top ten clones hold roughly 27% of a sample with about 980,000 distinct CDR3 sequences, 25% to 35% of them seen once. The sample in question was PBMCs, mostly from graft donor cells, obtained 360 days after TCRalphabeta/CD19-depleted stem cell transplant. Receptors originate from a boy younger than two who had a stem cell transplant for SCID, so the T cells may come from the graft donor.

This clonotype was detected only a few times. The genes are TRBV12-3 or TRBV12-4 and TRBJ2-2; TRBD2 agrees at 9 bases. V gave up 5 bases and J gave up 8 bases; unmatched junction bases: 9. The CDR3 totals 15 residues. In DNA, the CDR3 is TGTGCCAGCAGTCCAAGCGGGGGGATAGGTGGGGAGCTGTTTTTT. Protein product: CASSPSGGIGGELFF.

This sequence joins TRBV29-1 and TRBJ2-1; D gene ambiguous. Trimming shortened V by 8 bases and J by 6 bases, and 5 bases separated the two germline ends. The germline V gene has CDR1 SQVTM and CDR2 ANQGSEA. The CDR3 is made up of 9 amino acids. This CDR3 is CSLRNEQFF. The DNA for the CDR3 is TGCAGCCTGCGCAATGAGCAGTTCTTC.

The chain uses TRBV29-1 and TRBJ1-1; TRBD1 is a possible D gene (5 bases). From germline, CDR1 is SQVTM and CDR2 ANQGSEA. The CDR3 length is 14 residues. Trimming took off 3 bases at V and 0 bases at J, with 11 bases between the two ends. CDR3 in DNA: TGCAGCGTTGACAGGGACGGCATGAACACTGAAGCTTTCTTT. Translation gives CSVDRDGMNTEAFF.

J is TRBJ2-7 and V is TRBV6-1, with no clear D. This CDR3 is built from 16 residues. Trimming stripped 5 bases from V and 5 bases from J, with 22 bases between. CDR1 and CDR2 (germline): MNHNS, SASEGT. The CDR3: CASSPLSREQPHEQYF. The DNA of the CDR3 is TGTGCCAGCAGTCCCCTAAGTAGGGAACAACCTCACGAGCAGTACTTC.

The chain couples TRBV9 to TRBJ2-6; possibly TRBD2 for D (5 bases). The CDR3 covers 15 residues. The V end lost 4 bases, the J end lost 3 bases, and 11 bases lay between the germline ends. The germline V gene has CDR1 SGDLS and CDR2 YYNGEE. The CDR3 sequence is CASSSSRGGANVLTF. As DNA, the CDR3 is TGTGCCAGCAGCTCCTCCCGGGGTGGGGCCAACGTCCTGACTTTC.

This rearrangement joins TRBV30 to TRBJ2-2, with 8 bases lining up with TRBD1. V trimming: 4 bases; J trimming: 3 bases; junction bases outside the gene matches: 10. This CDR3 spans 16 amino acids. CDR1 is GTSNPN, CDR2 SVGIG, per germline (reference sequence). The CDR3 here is CAWKGAGGAYTGELFF. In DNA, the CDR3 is TGTGCCTGGAAGGGAGCAGGGGGCGCCTACACCGGGGAGCTGTTTTTT.

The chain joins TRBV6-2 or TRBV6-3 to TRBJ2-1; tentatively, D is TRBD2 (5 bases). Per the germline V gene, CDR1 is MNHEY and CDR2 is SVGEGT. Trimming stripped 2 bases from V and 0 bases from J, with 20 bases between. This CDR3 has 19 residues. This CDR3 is CASSYTTPGSSRSYNEQFF. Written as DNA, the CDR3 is TGTGCCAGCAGTTACACCACACCCGGGTCTAGCCGCTCCTACAATGAGCAGTTCTTC.

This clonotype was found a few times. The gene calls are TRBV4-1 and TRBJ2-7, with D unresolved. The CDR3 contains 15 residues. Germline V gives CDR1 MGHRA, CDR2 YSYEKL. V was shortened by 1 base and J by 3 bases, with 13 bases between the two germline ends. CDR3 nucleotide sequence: TGCGCCAGCAGCCAAGCAACGGACGGTGACTACGAGCAGTACTTC. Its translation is CASSQATDGDYEQYF.

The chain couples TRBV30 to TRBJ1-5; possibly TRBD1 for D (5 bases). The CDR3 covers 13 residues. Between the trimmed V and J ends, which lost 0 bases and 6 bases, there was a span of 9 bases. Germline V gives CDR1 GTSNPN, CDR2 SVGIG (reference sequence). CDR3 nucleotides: TGTGCCTGGAGTGTACAGGAAGGTCAGCCCCAGCATTTT. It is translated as CAWSVQEGQPQHF. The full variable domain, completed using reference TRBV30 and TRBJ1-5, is SQTIHQWPATLVQPVGSPLSLECTVEGTSNPNLYWYRQAAGRGLQLLFYSVGIGQISSEVPQNLSASRPQDRQFILSSKKLLLSDSGFYLCAWSVQEGQPQHFGDGTRLSIL.

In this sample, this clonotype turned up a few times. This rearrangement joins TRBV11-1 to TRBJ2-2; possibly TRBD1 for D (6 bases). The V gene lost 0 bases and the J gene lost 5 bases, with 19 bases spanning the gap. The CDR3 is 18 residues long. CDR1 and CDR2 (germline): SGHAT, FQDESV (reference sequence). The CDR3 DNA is TGTGCCAGCAGCTTAGCCCTGCAGTTGGGGGCGGTGACCGGGGAGCTGTTTTTT. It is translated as CASSLALQLGAVTGELFF.

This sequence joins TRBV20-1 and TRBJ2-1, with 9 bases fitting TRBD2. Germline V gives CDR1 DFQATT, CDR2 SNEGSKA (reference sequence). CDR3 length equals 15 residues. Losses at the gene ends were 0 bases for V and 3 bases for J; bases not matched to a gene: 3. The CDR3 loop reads CSARDLRGGYNEQFF. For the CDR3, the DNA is TGCAGTGCTAGAGATCTGCGGGGGGGCTACAATGAGCAGTTCTTC.

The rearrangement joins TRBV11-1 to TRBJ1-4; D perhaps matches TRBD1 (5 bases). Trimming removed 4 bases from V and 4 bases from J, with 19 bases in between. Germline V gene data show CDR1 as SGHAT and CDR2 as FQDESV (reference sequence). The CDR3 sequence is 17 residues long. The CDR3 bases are TGTGCCAGCAGCTCACACAGGAGGGGAACGAATAATGAAAAACTGTTTTTT. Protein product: CASSSHRRGTNNEKLFF.

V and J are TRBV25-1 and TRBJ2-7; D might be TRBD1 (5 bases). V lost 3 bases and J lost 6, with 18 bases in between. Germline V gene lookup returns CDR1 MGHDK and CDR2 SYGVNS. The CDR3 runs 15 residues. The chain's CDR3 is CASSDVGQGAIEQYF. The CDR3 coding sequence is TGTGCCAGCAGTGATGTAGGCCAGGGCGCGATCGAGCAGTACTTC.